A selection of T cell receptor beta chains follows, all from one sample in a study of neoadjuvant anti-PD-1 for oral cavity cancer. Clones were sequenced by immunoSEQ multiplex PCR, and TCRdb holds only the in-frame ones, with some missing. The table records some 33,000 clones, roughly 89% of them present only once. The input for sequencing was PBMCs, taken before nivolumab (anti-PD-1) treatment. These receptors originate from a person aged 40-85 years with oral cavity squamous cell carcinoma. CDR3s include the opening cysteine and the closing phenylalanine or tryptophan. The D gene is left open where the match is weak.

length: 13; V: TRBV9; D: -; CDR3: CASSLNPGDTQYF
length: 16; V: TRBV2; D: -; CDR3: CASSLPDRKMTNEQFF
length: 17; V: TRBV2; D: TRBD1; CDR3: CASSEAPPRQGNQPQHF
length: 16; V: TRBV27; D: -; CDR3: CASSLSRGGSYNEQFF
length: 14; V: TRBV2; D: TRBD1; CDR3: CASSGQGGFHGYTF
length: 11; V: TRBV20-1; D: -; CDR3: CSARGQMELFF
length: 16; V: TRBV7-2; D: TRBD2; CDR3: CASSLVPSGGANEQFF
length: 15; V: TRBV14; D: -; CDR3: CASSRRTISTDTQYF
length: 15; V: TRBV4-2; D: -; CDR3: CASSQEPGTYYGYTF
length: 15; V: TRBV2; D: -; CDR3: CASTEGGPLSYEQYF
length: 14; V: TRBV6-5; D: -; CDR3: CASSYFRANYGYTF
length: 13; V: TRBV19; D: TRBD1; CDR3: CASSHRGLQPQHF
length: 13; V: TRBV18; D: -; CDR3: CASSPPIREKLFF
length: 14; V: TRBV5-6; D: TRBD1; CDR3: CASSPTGTGGEQYF
length: 10; V: TRBV2; D: -; CDR3: CASSEKELFF